Listed here are 13 T cell receptor beta chains from one sample, sequenced in a study of neurological immune-mediated disorders. Via MiXCR, TCRdb re-called the 5' RACE reads, giving one row per CDR3 protein. Found here are about 66,000 distinct CDR3 sequences, 3.4% of them singletons; the top ten hold roughly 3.7%. The source material was PBMCs. These receptors all stem from a middle-aged man with multiple sclerosis.

The table lists this clonotype with many counts. V gene TRBV5-1 combines with J gene TRBJ2-7; unclear D gene. There are 17 residues in the CDR3. The V gene's germline CDR1 is SGHRS and CDR2 YFSETQ. V lost 0 bases and J 0 bases, leaving 16 bases between the germline ends. CDR3 DNA sequence: TGCGCCAGCAGCTTGGGGGGAACGAGTTGGAGCTCCTACGAGCAGTACTTC. This gives the protein CASSLGGTSWSSYEQYF.

This clonotype was counted many times. The chain links TRBV20-1 to TRBJ2-3; no definite D call. The CDR3 totals 11 residues. V gave up 2 bases and J gave up 4 bases, with 4 bases separating them. Germline CDR1 and CDR2: DFQATT and SNEGSKA (reference sequence). The CDR3: CSARLADTQYF. CDR3 sequence (DNA): TGCAGTGCTAGACTCGCAGATACGCAGTATTTT.

The chain recombines TRBV4-1 with TRBJ1-5; the D gene is possibly TRBD1 (6 bases). Trimming took 2 bases from V and 1 from J, leaving 9 bases between them. CDR1 and CDR2 (germline): MGHRA, YSYEKL. This CDR3 has 15 amino acids. In nucleotides, the CDR3 is TGCGCCAGCAGCCAAACACAGGGAAGCAATCAGCCCCAGCATTTT. Translation: CASSQTQGSNQPQHF.

This clonotype was counted at least ten times. The chain links TRBV5-1 to TRBJ2-2; the match to TRBD2 covers 12 bases. This CDR3 has 16 amino acids. Germline values: CDR1 SGHRS, CDR2 YFSETQ. V lost 4 bases to trimming and J lost 6 bases; unmatched junction nucleotides: 7. CDR3 DNA sequence: TGCGCCAGCAGCCTACCTAGCGGGAGGGCCGCCGGGGAGCTGTTTTTT. Translation gives CASSLPSGRAAGELFF.

Ten or more counts support this clonotype. The V gene is TRBV27, the J gene TRBJ2-5, with D perhaps TRBD1 or TRBD2 (5 bases each). V lost 2 bases, J lost 5 bases, and 9 bases lay in between. This CDR3 spans 13 amino acids. Germline V gene sequence: CDR1 MNHEY, CDR2 SMNVEV (reference sequence). The CDR3 sequence is CASSLGGMETQYF. CDR3 DNA sequence: TGTGCCAGCAGTTTAGGGGGAATGGAGACCCAGTACTTC.

This clonotype appeared many times. This CDR3 reads CSAGRSGHGVYNEQFF. CDR3 nucleotides: TGCAGTGCTGGACGTAGCGGGCACGGGGTATACAATGAGCAGTTCTTC. The chain has TRBV20-1 and TRBJ2-1, with 7 bases that match TRBD2. The CDR3 extends over 16 amino acids. The germline V gene has CDR1 DFQATT and CDR2 SNEGSKA (reference sequence). J gave up 4 bases and V 5 bases, and 14 bases lay outside the gene matches.

This clonotype was found many times. J is TRBJ2-1 and V is TRBV9, with TRBD1 as a possible D gene (6 bases). Germline CDR1 and CDR2: SGDLS and YYNGEE. This CDR3 is built from 15 residues. With 3 bases removed from V and 2 bases from J, the gap between germline ends came to 12 bases. The CDR3 sequence is CASSDDRTPYNEQFF. CDR3 in DNA: TGTGCCAGCAGCGACGACAGGACTCCCTACAATGAGCAGTTCTTC. Complete variable domain (other parts from reference TRBV9 and TRBJ2-1): DSGVTQTPKHLITATGQRVTLRCSPRSGDLSVYWYQQSLDQGLQFLIQYYNGEERAKGNILERFSAQQFPDLHSELNLSSLELGDSALYFCASSDDRTPYNEQFFGPGTRLTVL.

In this sample, this clonotype turned up many times. J is TRBJ2-7 and V is TRBV6-6, with D maybe TRBD2 (5 bases). Germline V gives CDR1 MNHNY, CDR2 SVGAGI (reference sequence). V lost 7 bases, J lost 5 bases, and 9 bases lay in between. This CDR3 spans 11 amino acids. The CDR3 reads CASILGDEQYF. The CDR3 DNA reads TGTGCCAGCATCCTCGGGGACGAGCAGTACTTC.

This clonotype has a count of ten or more. J is TRBJ1-1 and V is TRBV29-1; no clear D. Germline V CDR1 and CDR2: SQVTM, ANQGSEA. V shed 4 bases and J shed 1 base, with 4 bases lying between them. The CDR3 contains 11 residues. The CDR3 bases are TGCAGCGTTGCCCAGAACACTGAAGCTTTCTTT. It is translated as CSVAQNTEAFF.

There are many counts of this clonotype. The chain couples TRBV5-1 to TRBJ2-5; TRBD1 matches 8 bases. The CDR3 contains 16 residues. V gave up 5 bases and J gave up 3 bases; unmatched junction bases: 12. CDR1 is SGHRS and CDR2 is YFSETQ in the germline V gene. The DNA of the CDR3 is TGCGCCAGCAGTTTATACCAGGGGGCAACTAAAGAGACCCAGTACTTC. It translates to CASSLYQGATKETQYF.

This clonotype was picked up many times. The chain employs TRBV4-2 and TRBJ2-1; 7 nucleotides agree with TRBD1. Germline V CDR1 and CDR2: LGHNA, YNFKEQ. CDR3 size: 17 residues. Trimming at V came to 0 bases and at J to 2 bases, leaving 7 bases not matched to a gene. The chain's CDR3 is CASSQDGAGGAYNEQFF. CDR3 DNA sequence: TGTGCCAGCAGCCAAGATGGGGCAGGGGGTGCCTACAATGAGCAGTTCTTC.

The sample holds many counts of this clonotype. The chain couples TRBV12-3 or TRBV12-4 to TRBJ1-1; 7 positions match TRBD1. V shed 5 bases, J shed 5 bases, and the junction held 8 bases outside the gene matches. CDR3 length: 14 residues. The CDR3 spells CASSPPGQWTEAFF. For the CDR3, the DNA is TGTGCCAGCAGTCCTCCGGGACAGTGGACTGAAGCTTTCTTT.

The chain has TRBV25-1 and TRBJ2-5; D not resolved. CDR1 is MGHDK, CDR2 SYGVNS, per germline. V was clipped by 3 bases and J by 4 bases, with 9 bases between them. CDR3 size: 13 residues. For the CDR3, the DNA is TGTGCCAGCAGTGATGGGCAGAGAGAGACCCAGTACTTC. The encoded protein is CASSDGQRETQYF.